This TCR beta chain originates from a study of cytomegalovirus exposure and HLA in healthy donors. The PCR had 60 Vbeta and 13 Jbeta primers. Libraries were prepared by immunoSEQ multiplex PCR; TCRdb keeps only in-frame clonotypes and omits some of them. Among around 120,000 clones listed, roughly 80% were seen once. Germline-derived CDR1 and CDR2 are LNHDA and SQIVND (reference sequence). J was trimmed by 1 base and V by 5 bases; bases with no gene match: 11. The CDR3 length is 17 residues. The source is a female donor in good health and CMV-seropositive. This chain joins TRBV19 and TRBJ2-1; TRBD1 agrees at 7 bases. Sequences were obtained from PBMCs. CDR3 DNA sequence: TGTGCCAGTAGTTTGGACGGGACAGCTGATTCCTACAATGAGCAGTTCTTC. This codes for CASSLDGTADSYNEQFF.